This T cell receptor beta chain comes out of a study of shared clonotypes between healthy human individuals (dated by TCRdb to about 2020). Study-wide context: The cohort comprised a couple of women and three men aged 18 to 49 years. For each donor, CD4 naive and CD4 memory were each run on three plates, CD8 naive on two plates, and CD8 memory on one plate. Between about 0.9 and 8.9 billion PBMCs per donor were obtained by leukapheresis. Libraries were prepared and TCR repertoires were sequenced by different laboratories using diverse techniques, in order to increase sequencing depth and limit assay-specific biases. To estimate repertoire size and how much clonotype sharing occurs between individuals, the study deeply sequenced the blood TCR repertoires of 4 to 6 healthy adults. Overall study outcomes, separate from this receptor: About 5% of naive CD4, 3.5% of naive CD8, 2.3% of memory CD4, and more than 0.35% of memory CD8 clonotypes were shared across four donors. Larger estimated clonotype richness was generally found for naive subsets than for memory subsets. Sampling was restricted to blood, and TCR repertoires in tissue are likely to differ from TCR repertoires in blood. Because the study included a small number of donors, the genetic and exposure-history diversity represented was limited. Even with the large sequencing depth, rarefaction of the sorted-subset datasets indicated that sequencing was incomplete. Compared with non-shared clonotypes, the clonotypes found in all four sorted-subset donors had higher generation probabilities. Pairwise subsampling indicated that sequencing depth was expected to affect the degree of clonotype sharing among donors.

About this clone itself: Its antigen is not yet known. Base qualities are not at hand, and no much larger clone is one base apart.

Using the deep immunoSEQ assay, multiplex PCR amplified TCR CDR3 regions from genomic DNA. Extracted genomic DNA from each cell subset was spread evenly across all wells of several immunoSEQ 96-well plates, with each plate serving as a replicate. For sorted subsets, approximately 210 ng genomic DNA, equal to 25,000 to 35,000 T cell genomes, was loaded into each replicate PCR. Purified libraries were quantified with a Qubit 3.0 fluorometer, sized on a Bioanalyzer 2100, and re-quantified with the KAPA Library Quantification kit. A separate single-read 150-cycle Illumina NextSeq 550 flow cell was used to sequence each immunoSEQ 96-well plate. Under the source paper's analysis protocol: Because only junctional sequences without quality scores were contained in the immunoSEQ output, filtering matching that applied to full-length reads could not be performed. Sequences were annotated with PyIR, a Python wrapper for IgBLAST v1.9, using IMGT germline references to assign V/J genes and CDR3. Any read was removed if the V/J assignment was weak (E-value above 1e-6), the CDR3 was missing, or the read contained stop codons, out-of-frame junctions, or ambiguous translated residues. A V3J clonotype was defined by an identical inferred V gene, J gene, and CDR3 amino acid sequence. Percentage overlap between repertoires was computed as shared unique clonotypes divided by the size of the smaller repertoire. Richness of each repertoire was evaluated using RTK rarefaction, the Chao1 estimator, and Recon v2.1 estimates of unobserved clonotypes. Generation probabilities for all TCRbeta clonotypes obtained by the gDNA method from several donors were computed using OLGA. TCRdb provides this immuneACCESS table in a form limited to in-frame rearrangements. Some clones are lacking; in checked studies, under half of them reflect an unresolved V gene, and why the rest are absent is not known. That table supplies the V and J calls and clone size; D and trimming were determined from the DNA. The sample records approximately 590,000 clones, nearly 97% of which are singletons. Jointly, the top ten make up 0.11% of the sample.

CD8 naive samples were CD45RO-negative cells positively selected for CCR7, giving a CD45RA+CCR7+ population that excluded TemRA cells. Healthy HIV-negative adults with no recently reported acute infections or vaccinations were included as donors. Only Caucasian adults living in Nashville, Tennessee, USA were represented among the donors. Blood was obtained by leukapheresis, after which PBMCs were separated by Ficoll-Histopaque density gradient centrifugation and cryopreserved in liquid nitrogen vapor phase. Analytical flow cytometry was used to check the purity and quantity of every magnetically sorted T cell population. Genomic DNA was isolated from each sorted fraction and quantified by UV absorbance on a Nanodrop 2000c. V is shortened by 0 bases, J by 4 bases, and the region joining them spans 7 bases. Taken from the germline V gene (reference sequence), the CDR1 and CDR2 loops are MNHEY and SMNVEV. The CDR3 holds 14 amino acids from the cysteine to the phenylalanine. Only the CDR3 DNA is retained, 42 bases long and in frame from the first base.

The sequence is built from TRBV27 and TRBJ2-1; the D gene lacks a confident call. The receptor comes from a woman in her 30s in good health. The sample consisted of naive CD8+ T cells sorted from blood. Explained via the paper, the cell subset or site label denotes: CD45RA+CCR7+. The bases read TGTGCCAGCAGTTTATCACCTGGATACAATGAGCAGTTCTTC. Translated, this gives CASSLSPGYNEQFF.